This TCR beta chain derives from a study of cytomegalovirus exposure and HLA in healthy donors. Trimming removed 0 bases at V and 1 base at J, with 10 bases between. In germline, CDR1 is SGHRS, CDR2 YFSETQ. The CDR3 totals 15 residues. TCRdb's table, derived via immunoSEQ multiplex PCR, lists solely in-frame clones and lacks some. The data show 170,000 or so clones, 75% to 90% seen once. Findings and caveats of the study: The study found most TCR sequences rare, yet found some public TCRs in many donors.

A word on this clone: Its target is not known.

Sequencing input: PBMCs. The sequence came from a man between 18 and 35 years old in good health and CMV-seropositive. The rearrangement links TRBV5-1 to TRBJ1-1; D remains unclear. The CDR3 region is CASSLASVKNTEAFF. In DNA form, the CDR3 reads TGCGCCAGCAGCTTGGCGTCAGTTAAGAACACTGAAGCTTTCTTT. The whole variable domain, remainder taken from reference TRBV5-1 and TRBJ1-1, is KAGVTQTPRYLIKTRGQQVTLSCSPISGHRSVSWYQQTPGQGLQFLFEYFSETQRNKGNFPGRFSGRQFSNSRSEMNVSTLELGDSALYLCASSLASVKNTEAFFGQGTRLTVV.